This T cell receptor beta chain derives from a study of T cells in Graves' hyperthyroidism and ophthalmopathy. Study-wide context: Peripheral blood was acquired at first diagnosis, ahead of any therapy whatsoever.

TCR beta CDR3 regions were amplified from RNA. First-round RT-PCR targeting the TCR CDR3 was performed with the HTBI primer set. Via MiXCR, TCRdb re-called the multiplex PCR reads, giving one row per CDR3 protein. The data show 500,000 to 650,000 distinct CDR3 sequences, about 20% seen once. Exclusions: uncontrolled infection, other autoimmune disease, pregnancy, lactation. Diagnoses used clinical symptoms, serum thyroxine and TRAb, thyroid ultrasound and orbital computed tomography. The study's findings and limits: Progression to ophthalmopathy was predicted a median of roughly 6.6 months early.

This clonotype was seen at least ten times. No antigen is known for it. The CDR3 length is 14 residues. Germline V gene sequence: CDR1 DFQATT, CDR2 SNEGSKA (reference sequence). The germline V and J ends were trimmed by 5 bases and 10 bases, with 23 bases remaining between them. The sample comprised blood. The chain joins TRBV20-1 to TRBJ2-5; perhaps D is TRBD1 or TRBD2 (6 bases each). This receptor was taken from a man aged 35 to 55 with Graves' ophthalmopathy. In nucleotides, the CDR3 is TGCAGTGCTTCTACTCGGGGGCCTCCTCCGGTCCAGTACTTC. Its translation is CSASTRGPPPVQYF.